These 11 T cell receptor beta chains came from one sample sequenced in a study of cytomegalovirus exposure and HLA in healthy donors. Data came from immunoSEQ multiplex PCR; TCRdb stores just in-frame clones and leaves some out. Counted here are tens of thousands of clones, over 85% occurring once; the ten biggest clones make up 0.8% to 1.2%. The specimen was PBMCs. The receptor source for this set is a man in his late teens or twenties in good health and CMV-seronegative.

This clone was recorded a few times. The chain links TRBV18 to TRBJ1-2, with 7 bases identical to TRBD1. The junction had 8 bases not matched to a gene; V was cut back by 3 bases and J by 4 bases. The CDR3 consists of 15 residues. Germline V gives CDR1 KGHSH, CDR2 LQKENI. CDR3 protein: CASSPDVTGLYGYTF. As DNA, the CDR3 is TGTGCCAGCTCACCCGATGTGACAGGGCTCTATGGCTACACCTTC. Using reference TRBV18 and TRBJ1-2 for the parts outside the CDR3, the full variable domain is NAGVMQNPRHLVRRRGQEARLRCSPMKGHSHVYWYRQLPEEGLKFMVYLQKENIIDESGMPKERFSAEFPKEGPSILRIQQVVRGDSAAYFCASSPDVTGLYGYTFGSGTRLTVV.

V and J are TRBV7-9 and TRBJ2-3; TRBD2 agrees at 7 bases. With 5 bases clipped from V and 3 bases from J, the junction kept 17 bases outside the gene matches. Germline V gene sequence: CDR1 SEHNR, CDR2 FQNEAQ (reference sequence). The CDR3 runs 18 residues. In nucleotides, the CDR3 is TGTGCCAGCAGCCCCCGGGTTTCTGCGGGAGAGATAACAGATACGCAGTATTTT. Translating gives CASSPRVSAGEITDTQYF.

The J gene is TRBJ2-1, the V gene TRBV6-5; a weak D match, TRBD1 (5 bases). Germline V gene lookup returns CDR1 MNHEY and CDR2 SVGAGI. The V gene lost 3 bases and the J gene lost 9 bases, with 15 bases spanning the gap. The CDR3 is 14 amino acids. The CDR3 here is CASSYSDTQGEQFF. Written as DNA, the CDR3 is TGTGCCAGCAGTTATTCCGACACCCAGGGTGAGCAGTTCTTC.

The rearrangement joins TRBV7-9 to TRBJ2-7; TRBD2 matches 9 bases. This CDR3 is built from 15 residues. V was pared by 5 bases and J by 4 bases, with 9 bases of the junction left unmatched. Germline CDR1 reads SEHNR; CDR2 reads FQNEAQ (reference sequence). CDR3 loop: CASSGGVAGAYEQYF. Here the CDR3 DNA reads TGTGCCAGCAGCGGAGGGGTAGCGGGAGCGTACGAGCAGTACTTC.

The chain has TRBV18 and TRBJ2-3, with 11 nucleotides matching TRBD2. This CDR3 has 18 residues. The ends lost 0 bases at V and 4 bases at J; junction bases unmatched: 9. CDR1 and CDR2 from the germline V gene are KGHSH and LQKENI. The CDR3 DNA sequence: TGTGCCAGCTCACCACCTCGAGGGGCTAGCGGGAGGTCAGATACGCAGTATTTT. This sequence encodes CASSPPRGASGRSDTQYF.

The V gene is TRBV30, the J gene TRBJ2-7, with TRBD1 matching over 8 bases. CDR3 length: 12 amino acids. CDR1 GTSNPN and CDR2 SVGIG come from the germline V gene (reference sequence). Unmatched junction bases numbered 7, after V lost 3 bases and J lost 9 bases. The CDR3 DNA reads as TGTGCCTGGAGCCAAGGACAGGGTGGGCAGTACTTC. It translates to CAWSQGQGGQYF.

Note on this clone: The same CDR3 is also encoded by other DNA sequences in this sample. The chain is built from TRBV6-5 and TRBJ1-1; D uncertain. V was shortened by 4 bases and J by 3 bases, with 6 bases between the two germline ends. The CDR3 is 12 amino acids. Germline lookup yields CDR1 MNHEY and CDR2 SVGAGI. The CDR3 DNA is TGTGCCAGCAGTTCCGGGTACACTGAAGCTTTCTTT. Encoded protein: CASSSGYTEAFF.

The chain couples TRBV7-2 to TRBJ2-3; 10 bases agree with TRBD2. The CDR3 length is 13 residues. V lost 7 bases, J lost 14 bases, and 12 bases stayed unmatched. Germline CDR1 SGHTA, CDR2 FQGNSA. The CDR3 loop reads CASTTKTSGAVYF. As DNA, the CDR3 is TGTGCCAGCACCACTAAAACTAGCGGGGCAGTGTATTTT.

The genes are TRBV9 and TRBJ2-3, with D unresolved. The CDR3 loop spans 13 amino acids. The germline V gene has CDR1 SGDLS and CDR2 YYNGEE. V lost 0 bases to trimming and J lost 6 bases, with 8 bases between them. For the CDR3, the DNA is TGTGCCAGCAGCGTAGGTACCGGGGATACGCAGTATTTT. Amino acids: CASSVGTGDTQYF. The whole variable domain, filled in from reference TRBV9 and TRBJ2-3, reads DSGVTQTPKHLITATGQRVTLRCSPRSGDLSVYWYQQSLDQGLQFLIQYYNGEERAKGNILERFSAQQFPDLHSELNLSSLELGDSALYFCASSVGTGDTQYFGPGTRLTVL.

There are a few counts of this clone. CDR3 region: CASSQKTGGPHEQYF. CDR3 sequence (DNA): TGCGCCAGCAGCCAAAAGACAGGGGGCCCCCACGAGCAGTACTTC. The rearrangement uses TRBV4-1 and TRBJ2-7; 10 positions match TRBD1. The CDR3 loop spans 15 amino acids. J was trimmed by 5 bases and V by 2 bases; bases with no gene match: 6. In germline, CDR1 is MGHRA, CDR2 YSYEKL.

The CDR3 sequence is CASSFPQGAGEQFF. The DNA of the CDR3 is TGCGCCAGCAGCTTTCCACAGGGGGCGGGGGAGCAGTTCTTC. V gene TRBV5-1 combines with J gene TRBJ2-1; 9 bases agree with TRBD1. This CDR3 spans 14 amino acids. Looked up from germline, CDR1 is SGHRS and CDR2 is YFSETQ. Trimming cost V 2 bases and J 10 bases; bases outside gene matches: 7.